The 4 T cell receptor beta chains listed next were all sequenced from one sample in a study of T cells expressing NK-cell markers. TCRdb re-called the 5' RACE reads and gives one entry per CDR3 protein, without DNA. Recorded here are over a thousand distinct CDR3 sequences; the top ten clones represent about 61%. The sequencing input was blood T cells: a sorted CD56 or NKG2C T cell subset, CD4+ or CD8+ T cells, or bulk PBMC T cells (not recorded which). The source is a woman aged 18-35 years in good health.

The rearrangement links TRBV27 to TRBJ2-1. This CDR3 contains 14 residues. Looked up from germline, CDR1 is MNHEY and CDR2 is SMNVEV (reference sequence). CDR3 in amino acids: CASSLNLPNNEQFF.

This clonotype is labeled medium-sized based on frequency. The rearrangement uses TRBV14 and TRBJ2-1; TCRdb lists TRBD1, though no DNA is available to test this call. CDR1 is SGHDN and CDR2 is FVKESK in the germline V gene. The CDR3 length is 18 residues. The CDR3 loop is CASSQLGTLAPSYNEQFF. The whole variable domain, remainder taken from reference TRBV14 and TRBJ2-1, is EAGVTQFPSHSVIEKGQTVTLRCDPISGHDNLYWYRRVMGKEIKFLLHFVKESKQDESGMPNNRFLAERTGGTYSTLKVQPAELEDSGVYFCASSQLGTLAPSYNEQFFGPGTRLTVL.

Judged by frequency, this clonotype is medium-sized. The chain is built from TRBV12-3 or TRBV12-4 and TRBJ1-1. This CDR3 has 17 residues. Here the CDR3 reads CASSSEGRGDSNTEAFF.

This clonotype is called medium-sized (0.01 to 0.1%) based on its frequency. The CDR3: CASSFVSGSTYEQYF. The rearrangement links TRBV7-2 to TRBJ2-7. The CDR3 length is 15 residues. Germline V gives CDR1 SGHTA, CDR2 FQGNSA.